The 22 T cell receptor beta chains below come from one sample, sequenced in a study of blood T cell repertoires in COVID-19 (dated by TCRdb to between 2020 and 2021). Libraries were built with the immunoSEQ multiplex PCR assay. This is the immuneACCESS table as TCRdb keeps it, with only in-frame sequences that have V and J called. A part of the clones is gone; compared with another copy, unresolved V genes explain less than half, and the rest is unexplained. For this sample there are roughly 80,000 clones; around 90% appear just once. The ten largest clones capture roughly 5% of the sample. The sample comprised peripheral blood. The receptors originated from a man aged 45-60 years with active COVID-19.

A single count supports this clone. The chain recombines TRBV9 with TRBJ2-7, with D uncertain. This CDR3 is 14 amino acids long. V was shortened by 0 bases and J by 1 base, with 8 bases between the two germline ends. Germline V CDR1 and CDR2: SGDLS, YYNGEE. The CDR3 DNA reads TGTGCCAGCAGCGTAGCTACCGCTTCCTACGAGCAGTACTTC. This codes for CASSVATASYEQYF.

This chain joins TRBV28 and TRBJ2-7; D not certain. In germline, CDR1 is MDHEN, CDR2 SYDVKM. The length of the CDR3 is 12 residues. The V end lost 5 bases, the J end lost 2 bases, and 7 bases lay between the germline ends. The CDR3, as DNA: TGTGCCAGCAGTGGCAGTGCCTACGAGCAGTACTTC. This sequence encodes CASSGSAYEQYF.

This chain connects TRBV19 to TRBJ1-5; D is undetermined. The CDR3 has 17 amino acids. The germline CDR1 and CDR2 sequences are LNHDA and SQIVND (reference sequence). Deletions cut 5 bases from V and 0 bases from J, with 17 bases between. CDR3 in DNA: TGTGCCAGTAGTGTCCCCAGGAACAGAAATAGCAATCAGCCCCAGCATTTT. It specifies CASSVPRNRNSNQPQHF.

This chain connects TRBV3-1 (or the pseudogene TRBV3-2) to TRBJ2-7; TRBD1 is a possible D gene (5 bases). V lost 0 bases to trimming and J lost 5 bases, with 17 bases between them. Germline loops: CDR1 LGHDT, CDR2 YNNKEL (reference sequence). This CDR3 has 16 amino acids. CDR3 nucleotides: TGTGCCAGCAGCCAAGAAGTAGGGGCCCGATCCAACGAGCAGTACTTC. Translated, it gives CASSQEVGARSNEQYF.

The chain carries TRBV3-1 (or the pseudogene TRBV3-2) and TRBJ2-3; weak D call: TRBD2 (5 bases). The germline V gene has CDR1 LGHDT and CDR2 YNNKEL (reference sequence). This CDR3 contains 21 residues. The V end lost 3 bases, the J end lost 1 base, and 29 bases lay between the germline ends. The CDR3 here is CASSHHPCDGSSPDGTDTQYF. CDR3 coding DNA: TGTGCCAGCAGCCACCACCCTTGTGATGGGAGCTCGCCTGATGGCACAGATACGCAGTATTTT.

The J gene is TRBJ2-7, the V gene TRBV5-6, with 12 bases that match TRBD2. Germline assignment: CDR1 SGHDT and CDR2 YYEEEE. V lost 3 bases and J lost 5; bases outside the gene matches: 12. The CDR3 runs 17 residues. CDR3 DNA sequence: TGTGCCAGCAGCTGGAGGACTAGCGGGGACCTCTGGGACGAGCAGTACTTC. Amino acids: CASSWRTSGDLWDEQYF.

The chain combines TRBV18 with TRBJ2-7; 8 nucleotides match TRBD1. The CDR3 is made up of 14 amino acids. Unmatched junction bases numbered 6, after V lost 3 bases and J lost 5 bases. Germline V lookup: CDR1 KGHSH, CDR2 LQKENI. DNA for the CDR3: TGTGCCAGCTCACCCTATCAGGGGGCTAACGAGCAGTACTTC. Amino acids: CASSPYQGANEQYF.

The J gene is TRBJ2-7, the V gene TRBV4-1; 9 bases align to TRBD1. The CDR3 length is 17 residues. J gave up 3 bases and V 1 base, and 10 bases lay outside the gene matches. Germline CDR1 reads MGHRA; CDR2 reads YSYEKL. CDR3 residues: CASSQGPVQGAIYEQYF. DNA of the CDR3: TGCGCCAGCAGCCAAGGACCCGTACAGGGGGCTATCTACGAGCAGTACTTC.

The gene calls are TRBV6-1 and TRBJ2-7, with 7 nucleotides matching TRBD1. The V segment lost 2 bases and the J segment 4 bases; nucleotides outside the gene matches: 8. This CDR3 is built from 15 residues. Germline V gene sequence: CDR1 MNHNS, CDR2 SASEGT. The CDR3 DNA is TGTGCCAGCAGTGAAAGTCGGACAGGTATTTACGAGCAGTACTTC. Translating gives CASSESRTGIYEQYF.

This clone was seen only once. The gene calls are TRBV28 and TRBJ2-7, with D possibly TRBD2 on 5 matching bases. From germline, CDR1 is MDHEN and CDR2 SYDVKM. CDR3 size: 15 residues. Deletions cut 1 base from V and 3 bases from J, with 13 bases between. Here the CDR3 reads CASSLFSAEGYEQYF. CDR3 coding DNA: TGTGCCAGCAGTTTATTTTCAGCGGAAGGCTACGAGCAGTACTTC. Filled out from reference TRBV28 and TRBJ2-7, the complete variable domain reads DVKVTQSSRYLVKRTGEKVFLECVQDMDHENMFWYRQDPGLGLRLIYFSYDVKMKEKGDIPEGYSVSREKKERFSLILESASTNQTSMYLCASSLFSAEGYEQYFGPGTRLTVT.

This clone appeared a single time. J is TRBJ1-2 and V is TRBV28; TRBD1 aligns across 7 bases. Germline trimming cut 10 bases from V and 4 bases from J; bases unmatched to any gene: 9. The CDR3 extends over 13 amino acids. Per germline, CDR1 MDHEN and CDR2 SYDVKM. The CDR3 DNA is TGTGCCACCCCGGCGACAGGGTTCTATGGCTACACCTTC. It yields the protein CATPATGFYGYTF.

V usage is TRBV27 and J usage is TRBJ1-5; D uncertain. The CDR3 runs to 14 residues. CDR1 is MNHEY, CDR2 SMNVEV, per germline (reference sequence). V was shortened by 5 bases and J by 4 bases, with 12 bases between the two germline ends. The CDR3 spells CASSPLTANQPQHF. The CDR3 DNA reads TGTGCCAGCAGTCCCCTAACCGCGAATCAGCCCCAGCATTTT.

The chain couples TRBV24-1 to TRBJ2-1; 9 nucleotides align to TRBD2. Trimming removed 0 bases from V and 5 bases from J; junction bases left unmatched: 7. The CDR3 consists of 17 residues. Germline V gene data show CDR1 as KGHDR and CDR2 as SFDVKD. The CDR3 loop reads CATSDLNGLAPDNEQFF. In nucleotides, the CDR3 is TGTGCCACCAGTGATTTGAACGGACTAGCGCCCGACAATGAGCAGTTCTTC.

This chain connects TRBV6-5 to TRBJ1-6, with 12 bases that match TRBD1. With 5 bases clipped from V and 9 bases from J, the junction kept 2 bases outside the gene matches. The CDR3 totals 14 residues. Germline V CDR1 and CDR2: MNHEY, SVGAGI. The CDR3 bases are TGTGCCAGCAGTCTGGGACAGGGGGCTTCACCCCTCCACTTT. Amino acids: CASSLGQGASPLHF.

This chain joins TRBV28 and TRBJ1-6; D gene ambiguous. The CDR3 length is 15 residues. Deletions cut 3 bases from V and 10 bases from J, with 16 bases between. Germline CDR1 reads MDHEN; CDR2 reads SYDVKM. The CDR3 protein is CASSFRYAATSPLHF. In nucleotides, the CDR3 is TGTGCCAGCAGTTTTCGGTACGCAGCGACCTCACCCCTCCACTTT.

The chain carries TRBV7-6 and TRBJ1-2; TRBD1 is a possible D gene (6 bases). The CDR3 runs to 15 residues. The V end lost 4 bases, the J end lost 5 bases, and 17 bases lay between the germline ends. Germline CDR1 reads SGHVS; CDR2 reads FNYEAQ. The CDR3 here is CASSSLGGTDYGYTF. For the CDR3, the DNA is TGTGCCAGCAGCTCCCTAGGGGGAACTGATTATGGCTACACCTTC.

The chain recombines TRBV7-2 with TRBJ2-2; 15 bases are a match to TRBD2. This CDR3 has 16 amino acids. Germline CDR1 reads SGHTA; CDR2 reads FQGNSA. The V segment lost 5 bases and the J segment 5 bases; nucleotides outside the gene matches: 3. The CDR3 DNA is TGTGCCAGCAGCACGGGACTAGCGGGGGGTACCGGGGAGCTGTTTTTT. Residues: CASSTGLAGGTGELFF.

The chain carries TRBV28 and TRBJ1-6; no firm D call. Germline assignment: CDR1 MDHEN and CDR2 SYDVKM. V was shortened by 7 bases and J by 8 bases, with 18 bases between the two germline ends. The CDR3 spans 15 residues. The CDR3 loop reads CASTLGGRKDSPLHF. Here the CDR3 DNA reads TGTGCCAGCACCTTAGGAGGGCGTAAGGATTCACCCCTCCACTTT.

V and J are TRBV1 and TRBJ1-5; the table gives TRBD1 as D, unverified against the DNA. TRBV1 is recorded as a pseudogene. CDR3 length equals 15 residues. CDR3: CTSSLRDRDNQPQHF. In nucleotides, the CDR3 is TGCACCAGCAGCCTCCGGGACAGGGACAATCAGCCCCAGCATTTT.

The V and J genes are TRBV27 and TRBJ2-1; TRBD2 matches at 7 bases. Germline trimming cut 8 bases from V and 7 bases from J; bases unmatched to any gene: 11. Germline V lookup: CDR1 MNHEY, CDR2 SMNVEV (reference sequence). The CDR3 has 14 residues. Here the CDR3 DNA reads TGTGCCAGCGCCCCCTCCAGCGGGGCTAATGAGCAGTTCTTC. Its translation is CASAPSSGANEQFF.

This clone was seen a single time. The chain employs TRBV10-1 and TRBJ2-6, with TRBD1 matching 8 bases. Germline V gene sequence: CDR1 WNHNN, CDR2 SYGVQD (reference sequence). The CDR3 consists of 17 residues. V dropped 7 bases and J dropped 2; count of bases not matched to a gene: 10. The CDR3 loop is CASTEEDREAGANVLTF. The DNA of the CDR3 is TGCGCCAGCACCGAGGAGGACAGGGAAGCTGGGGCCAACGTCCTGACTTTC.

The genes are TRBV28 and TRBJ1-2; the D gene is possibly TRBD1 (6 bases). The CDR3 contains 13 residues. CDR1 is MDHEN, CDR2 SYDVKM, per germline. V lost 8 bases, J lost 7 bases, and 17 bases lay in between. CDR3 in amino acids: CASGFTGSPGYTF. In DNA, the CDR3 is TGTGCCAGCGGGTTTACAGGGTCCCCTGGCTACACCTTC.